This T cell receptor beta chain was found in a study of blood T cell repertoires in COVID-19. Study-level information: From T cells, B-cell-depleted T cells, or PBMCs came the material, which was cDNA or gDNA.

As for this clone: The sample has other DNA sequences that encode this CDR3 too.

Data came from immunoSEQ multiplex PCR; TCRdb stores just in-frame clones and leaves some out. The table lists about 480,000 clones, roughly 90% of them singletons, with approximately 2% in the top ten. Germline assignment: CDR1 SGHTA and CDR2 FQGNSA. Deletions cut 0 bases from V and 3 bases from J, with 8 bases between. CDR3 length equals 14 residues. The receptor was derived from a woman aged 40 to 50 who had recovered from COVID-19. The chain is built from TRBV7-2 and TRBJ1-2; possibly TRBD1 for D (6 bases). Sample: PBMCs or T cells enriched from blood (not recorded which). Here the CDR3 DNA reads TGTGCCAGCAGCTTAGCACCAGGGGACTATGGCTACACCTTC. Its protein product is CASSLAPGDYGYTF.